One and the same sample provided the 4 T cell receptor beta chains below, sequenced in a study of CD8 T cells in ankylosing spondylitis. TCRdb fed the 5' RACE reads into MiXCR, producing one record per CDR3 protein. The table includes 40,000 to 50,000 distinct CDR3 sequences, less than 3% detected once. Sequencing was carried out using blood, either unsorted or a sorted T cell fraction (not recorded which). The receptor source for this set is a male donor with ankylosing spondylitis or in good health (not recorded which).

This clonotype was counted many times. This chain uses TRBV9 with TRBJ2-7; tentatively, D is TRBD1 (5 bases). The germline gives CDR1 SGDLS, CDR2 YYNGEE. The CDR3 is 15 amino acids. V was shortened by 3 bases and J by 3 bases, with 16 bases between the two germline ends. The CDR3 loop is CASSAQGTLYYEQYF. CDR3 DNA: TGTGCCAGCAGCGCGCAGGGTACCCTATACTACGAGCAGTACTTC.

This clonotype was observed many times. The chain recombines TRBV9 with TRBJ2-2; TRBD1 aligns across 8 bases. This CDR3 contains 15 residues. Trimming removed 2 bases from V and 4 bases from J; junction bases left unmatched: 4. Per the germline V gene, CDR1 is SGDLS and CDR2 is YYNGEE. CDR3: CASSVGQGVTGELFF. CDR3 in DNA: TGTGCCAGCAGCGTCGGACAGGGAGTCACCGGGGAGCTGTTTTTT.

This clonotype occurred many times. The chain has TRBV9 and TRBJ2-7; TRBD2 might be the D (6 bases). The CDR3 sequence is 16 residues long. CDR1 and CDR2 from the germline V gene are SGDLS and YYNGEE. V dropped 0 bases and J dropped 2 bases, with 15 bases sitting between them. This CDR3 is CASSVVSTSPTYEQYF. The CDR3 DNA is TGTGCCAGCAGCGTAGTTTCGACTAGTCCAACCTACGAGCAGTACTTC.

This clonotype was detected ten times or more. The chain employs TRBV9 and TRBJ1-1; possible D gene TRBD1, 6 bases. Germline V gives CDR1 SGDLS, CDR2 YYNGEE. Trimming removed 4 bases from V and 0 bases from J, with 7 bases in between. CDR3 size: 13 residues. This CDR3 reads CASSRTVNTEAFF. The CDR3 coding sequence is TGTGCCAGCAGCCGGACAGTGAACACTGAAGCTTTCTTT.